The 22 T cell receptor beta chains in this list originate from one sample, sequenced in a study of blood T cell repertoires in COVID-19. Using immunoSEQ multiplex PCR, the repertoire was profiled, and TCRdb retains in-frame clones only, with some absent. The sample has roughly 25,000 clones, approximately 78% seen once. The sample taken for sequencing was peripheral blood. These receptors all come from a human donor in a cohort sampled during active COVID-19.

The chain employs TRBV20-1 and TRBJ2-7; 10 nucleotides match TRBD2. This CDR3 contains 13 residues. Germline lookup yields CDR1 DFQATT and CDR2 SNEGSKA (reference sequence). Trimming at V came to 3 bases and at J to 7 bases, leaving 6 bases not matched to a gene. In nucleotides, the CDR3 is TGCAGTGCTAGTCTAGCGGGGGCGGGGGAGCAGTACTTC. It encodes CSASLAGAGEQYF.

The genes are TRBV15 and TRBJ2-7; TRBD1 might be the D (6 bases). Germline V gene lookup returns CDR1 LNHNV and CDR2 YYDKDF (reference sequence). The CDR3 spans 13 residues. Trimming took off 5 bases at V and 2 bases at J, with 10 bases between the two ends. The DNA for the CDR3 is TGTGCCACCAGCCCAAAGGGGGCCTACGAGCAGTACTTC. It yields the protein CATSPKGAYEQYF.

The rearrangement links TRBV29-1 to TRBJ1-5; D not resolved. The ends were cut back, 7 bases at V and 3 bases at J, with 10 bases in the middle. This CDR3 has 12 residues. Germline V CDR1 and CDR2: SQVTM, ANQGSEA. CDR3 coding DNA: TGCAGCGCTCGGGTGAACAATCAGCCCCAGCATTTT. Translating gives CSARVNNQPQHF.

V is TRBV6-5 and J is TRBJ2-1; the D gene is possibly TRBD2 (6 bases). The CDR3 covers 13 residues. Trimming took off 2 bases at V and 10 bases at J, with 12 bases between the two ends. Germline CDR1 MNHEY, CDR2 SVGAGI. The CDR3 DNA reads TGTGCCAGCAGTTACCCTGGGGGAGGAGAGCAGTTCTTC. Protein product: CASSYPGGGEQFF.

The CDR3 region is CASRPEGSYNSPLHF. The CDR3 region has the DNA TGTGCCAGCAGGCCGGAGGGGTCCTATAATTCACCCCTCCACTTT. The chain recombines TRBV6-5 with TRBJ1-6; TRBD1 is a possible D gene (5 bases). Per the germline V gene, CDR1 is MNHEY and CDR2 is SVGAGI. The CDR3 is 15 amino acids. Trimming left V 6 bases short and J 1 base short, with 10 bases between.

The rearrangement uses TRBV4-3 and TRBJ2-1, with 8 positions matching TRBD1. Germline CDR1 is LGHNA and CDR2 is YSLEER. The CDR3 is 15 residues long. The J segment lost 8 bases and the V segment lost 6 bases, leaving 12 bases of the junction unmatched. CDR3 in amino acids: CASRRTGQANDEQFF. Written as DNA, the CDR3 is TGCGCCAGCAGACGAACGGGACAGGCTAACGATGAGCAGTTCTTC.

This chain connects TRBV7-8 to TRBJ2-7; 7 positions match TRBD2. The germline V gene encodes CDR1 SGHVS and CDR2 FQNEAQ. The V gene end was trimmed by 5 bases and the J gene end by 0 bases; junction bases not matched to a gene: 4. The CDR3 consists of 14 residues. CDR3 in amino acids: CASSERGFSYEQYF. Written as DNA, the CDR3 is TGTGCCAGCAGCGAGCGGGGTTTCTCCTACGAGCAGTACTTC.

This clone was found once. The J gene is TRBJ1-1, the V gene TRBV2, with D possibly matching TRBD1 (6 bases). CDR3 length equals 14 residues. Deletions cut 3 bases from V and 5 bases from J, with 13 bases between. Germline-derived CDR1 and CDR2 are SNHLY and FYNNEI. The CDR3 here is CASSDRGLGTEAFF. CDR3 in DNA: TGTGCCAGCAGTGACAGGGGCCTTGGAACTGAAGCTTTCTTT.

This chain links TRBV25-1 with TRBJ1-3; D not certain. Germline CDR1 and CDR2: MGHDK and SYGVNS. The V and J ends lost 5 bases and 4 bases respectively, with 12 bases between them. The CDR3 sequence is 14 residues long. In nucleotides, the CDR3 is TGTGCCAGCAGTTTCGGCGGAGGAGGAAACACCATATATTTT. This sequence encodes CASSFGGGGNTIYF.

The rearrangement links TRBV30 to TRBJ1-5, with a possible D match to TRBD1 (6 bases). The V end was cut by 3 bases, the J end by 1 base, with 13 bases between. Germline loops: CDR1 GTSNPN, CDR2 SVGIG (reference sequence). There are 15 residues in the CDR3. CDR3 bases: TGTGCCTGGAGCACAGGGAGGGTCAGCAATCAGCCCCAGCATTTT. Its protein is CAWSTGRVSNQPQHF. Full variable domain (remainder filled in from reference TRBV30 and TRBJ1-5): SQTIHQWPATLVQPVGSPLSLECTVEGTSNPNLYWYRQAAGRGLQLLFYSVGIGQISSEVPQNLSASRPQDRQFILSSKKLLLSDSGFYLCAWSTGRVSNQPQHFGDGTRLSIL.

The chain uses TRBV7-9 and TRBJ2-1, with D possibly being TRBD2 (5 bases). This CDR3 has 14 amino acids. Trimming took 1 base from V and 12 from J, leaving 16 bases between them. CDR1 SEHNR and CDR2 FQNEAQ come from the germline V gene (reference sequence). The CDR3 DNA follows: TGTGCCAGCAGCTTAGTAGAGGGTAGTCGATCGCAGTTCTTC. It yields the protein CASSLVEGSRSQFF.

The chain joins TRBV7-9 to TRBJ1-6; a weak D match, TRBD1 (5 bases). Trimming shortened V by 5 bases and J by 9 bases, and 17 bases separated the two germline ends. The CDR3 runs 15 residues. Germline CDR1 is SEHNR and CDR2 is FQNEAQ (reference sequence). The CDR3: CASSPSQQGTSPLHF. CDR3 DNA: TGTGCCAGCAGCCCCTCCCAGCAGGGAACTTCACCCCTCCACTTT. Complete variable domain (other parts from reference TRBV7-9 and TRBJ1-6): DTGVSQNPRHKITKRGQNVTFRCDPISEHNRLYWYRQTLGQGPEFLTYFQNEAQLEKSRLLSDRFSAERPKGSFSTLEIQRTEQGDSAMYLCASSPSQQGTSPLHFGNGTRLTVT.

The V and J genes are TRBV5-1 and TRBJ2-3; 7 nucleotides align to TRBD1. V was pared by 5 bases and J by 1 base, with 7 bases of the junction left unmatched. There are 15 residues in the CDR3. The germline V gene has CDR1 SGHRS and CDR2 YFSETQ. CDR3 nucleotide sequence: TGCGCCAGCAGGGAAGCCGGGACAGGCACAGATACGCAGTATTTT. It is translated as CASREAGTGTDTQYF.

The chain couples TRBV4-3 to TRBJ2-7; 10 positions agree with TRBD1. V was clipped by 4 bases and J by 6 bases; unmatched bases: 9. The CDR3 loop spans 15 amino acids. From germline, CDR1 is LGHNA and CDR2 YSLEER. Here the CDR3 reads CASSPPGTGVAEQYF. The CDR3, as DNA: TGCGCCAGCAGCCCCCCCGGGACAGGGGTCGCCGAGCAGTACTTC.

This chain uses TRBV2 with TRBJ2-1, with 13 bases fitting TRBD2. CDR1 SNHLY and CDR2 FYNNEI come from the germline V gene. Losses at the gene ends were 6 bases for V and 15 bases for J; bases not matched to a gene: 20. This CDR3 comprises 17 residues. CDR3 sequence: CASRDSRTSGSLAVWFF. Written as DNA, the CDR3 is TGTGCCAGCAGAGACAGTCGGACTAGCGGGAGTCTTGCGGTTTGGTTCTTC.

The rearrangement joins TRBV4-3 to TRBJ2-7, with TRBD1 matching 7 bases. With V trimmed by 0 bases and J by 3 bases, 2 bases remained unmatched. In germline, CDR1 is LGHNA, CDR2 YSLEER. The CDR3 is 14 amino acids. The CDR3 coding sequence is TGCGCCAGCAGCCAAGATCCAGGGGGCTACGAGCAGTACTTC. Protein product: CASSQDPGGYEQYF.

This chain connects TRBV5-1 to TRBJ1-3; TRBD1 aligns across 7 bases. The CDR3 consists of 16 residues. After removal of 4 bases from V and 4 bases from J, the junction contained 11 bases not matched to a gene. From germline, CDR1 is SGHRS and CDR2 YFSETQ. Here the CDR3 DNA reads TGCGCCAGCAGCGCCACGACAGGGACGACGGGAAACACCATATATTTT. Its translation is CASSATTGTTGNTIYF.

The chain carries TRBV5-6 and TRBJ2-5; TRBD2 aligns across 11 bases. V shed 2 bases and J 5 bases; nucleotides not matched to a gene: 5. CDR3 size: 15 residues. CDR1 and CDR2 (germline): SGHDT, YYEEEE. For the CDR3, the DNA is TGTGCCAGCAGCTTAACTAGCGGGGGTACGGAGACCCAGTACTTC. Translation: CASSLTSGGTETQYF.

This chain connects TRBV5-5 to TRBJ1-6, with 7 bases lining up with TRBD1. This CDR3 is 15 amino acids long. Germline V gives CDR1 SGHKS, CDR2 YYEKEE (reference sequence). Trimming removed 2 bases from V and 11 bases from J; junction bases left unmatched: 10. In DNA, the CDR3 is TGTGCCAGCAGCTTAAGTCAGGGGGACGTGGCACCCCTCCACTTT. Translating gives CASSLSQGDVAPLHF. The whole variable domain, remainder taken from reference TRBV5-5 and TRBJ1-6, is DAGVTQSPTHLIKTRGQQVTLRCSPISGHKSVSWYQQVLGQGPQFIFQYYEKEERGRGNFPDRFSARQFPNYSSELNVNALLLGDSALYLCASSLSQGDVAPLHFGNGTRLTVT.

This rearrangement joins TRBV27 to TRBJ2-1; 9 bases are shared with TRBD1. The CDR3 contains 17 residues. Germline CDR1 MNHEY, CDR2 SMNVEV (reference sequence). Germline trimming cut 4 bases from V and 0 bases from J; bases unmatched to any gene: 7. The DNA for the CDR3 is TGTGCCAGCAGTTACCGACGGACAGGGGCCTCCTACAATGAGCAGTTCTTC. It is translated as CASSYRRTGASYNEQFF.

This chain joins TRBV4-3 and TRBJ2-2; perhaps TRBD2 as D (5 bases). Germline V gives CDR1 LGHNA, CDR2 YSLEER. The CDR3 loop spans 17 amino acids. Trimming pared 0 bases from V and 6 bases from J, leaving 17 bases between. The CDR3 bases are TGCGCCAGCAGCCAAGATCCGGGTCGAGGGATCCCCGGGGAGCTGTTTTTT. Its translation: CASSQDPGRGIPGELFF.

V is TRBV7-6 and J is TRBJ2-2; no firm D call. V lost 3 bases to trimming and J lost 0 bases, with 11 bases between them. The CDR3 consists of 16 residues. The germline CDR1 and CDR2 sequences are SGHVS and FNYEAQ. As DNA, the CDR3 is TGTGCCAGCAGCTTTTTTATGCGGCCGAACACCGGGGAGCTGTTTTTT. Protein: CASSFFMRPNTGELFF.